This T cell receptor beta chain was recovered during a study of human T cells and chemical hapten exposure (dated by TCRdb to the early 2020s). Concerning the study at large: For sensitization, 2% DPC in acetone was applied to a 2 cm by 2 cm area of upper inner arm skin. Most of the patients in the cohort were female, and the cohort covered alopecia areata with under or over 50% scalp involvement, alopecia totalis and alopecia universalis. Blood was sampled from patients pre-sensitization (week 0) and at 2, 6 and about 24 weeks after DPC sensitization. The study tracked peripheral blood TCR repertoire changes in vivo during primary and secondary sensitization to the hapten diphenylcyclopropenone (DPC) in alopecia patients. Patch tests used Finn chambers with 0.01% DPC on the upper back, scored after 6 days by International Contact Dermatitis Research Group standards. The libraries were sequenced as a pool, and the TCR yield per sample differed mostly because of small variations in library volumes within the pool. Around 30 alopecia patients provided blood for TCR sequencing at one to four time points (pre-sensitization, 2, 6 and 24 weeks). Throughout the study period of about 22 weeks, patients also received therapeutic DPC doses to the scalp every week.

The time point label of this sample denotes: patch test 3, about 24 weeks after DPC sensitization. This specimen's treatment or condition label, interpreted: therapeutic diphenylcyclopropenone sensitization with weekly scalp DPC. Blood at each patch-test visit was drawn before the patch test was applied. To be eligible, patients had to be aged 18 to 70, diagnosed with alopecia and judged suitable for DPC therapy, while pregnant patients were excluded. Total RNA was extracted from unfractionated whole blood collected in Tempus Blood RNA tubes. The receptor library was made with RACE. Reads for this sample came from a NextSeq 500. Library preparation attached unique molecular identifiers to individual cDNA molecules for quantitative, reproducible TCR counting. For every blood RNA sample, sequencing covered both the TCR alpha and TCR beta chains. For the original study's pipeline: A median of around 100,000 TCRs per sample was observed, with a range of roughly 20,000 to 700,000. V, J and CDR3 annotation of the TCR reads was carried out using the Decombinator software suite. For the PS versus PT1 abundance plots, all samples were subsampled to the same number of TCRs (28,000). Expanded TCRs were defined as absent before sensitization and observed at least eight times at the 2-week time point. In TCRdb, the public reads were trimmed at Q25 with fastp and aligned with MiXCR, with productive beta chains retained. Under each unique CDR3 protein, matching rows form one entry showing the most common genes and DNA. The V and J calls here are based on TCRdb, not the publication. Recorded for this sample are roughly 100,000 distinct CDR3 sequences; 34% of them occurred a single time. The top ten constitute roughly 3% of the sample.

As for this clonotype: This clone's antigen is unknown. No quality values exist for individual bases; no much larger clone is one base distant.

Study-level results and caveats: Expanded TCRs formed significantly more large CDR3 similarity clusters than pre-sensitization or healthy control sets, consistent with antigen-driven responses. Because every patient had alopecia, a presumed autoimmune disease, the patients' immune response might differ from that of healthy individuals. Repeated subsampling changed both the strength of the expansion versus patch-test correlation and the threshold at which the correlation became significant. No change with DPC sensitization was found in the number of TCRs above 1 in 1000 frequency, and no evidence of global repertoire structure alterations was found. Patch test score was positively correlated with the number of PT1 expanded TCRs, with significance at thresholds 8, 16 and 32 but not at 4.

V was cut back by 0 bases and J by 3 bases, leaving a gap of 11 bases between them. Based on the germline V gene (reference sequence), the CDR1 and CDR2 sequences are LGHDT and YNNKEL. From the cysteine through the phenylalanine, the CDR3 covers 16 amino acids. Only CDR3 DNA is held: 48 bases, read in frame from base 1. This receptor was identified in a man between 35 and 55 years old with alopecia areata. Some clones in this sample may be carry-over from other donors' samples. The material was whole blood, obtained in connection with sensitization to the hapten diphenylcyclopropenone (DPC). The sequence joins TRBV3-1 to TRBJ2-2, with the identity of the D gene unclear. The nucleotide sequence reads as follows: TGTGCCAGCAGCCAAGATGAGGCGGCCCACACCGGGGAGCTGTTTTTT. The resulting protein is CASSQDEAAHTGELFF.